These T cell receptor beta chains were read from a single sample in a study of CD8 T cells in Susac syndrome. Via MiXCR, TCRdb re-called the immunoSEQ multiplex PCR reads, giving one row per CDR3 protein. The sample consists of about 120,000 distinct CDR3 sequences, roughly 92% of them appearing once. Sequencing used CD8+ T cells from PBMCs. The receptors derive from a human donor in good health. Both conserved end residues are part of each CDR3. A D gene is named only where the DNA matches it firmly. The size of a clone is reported for some rows only, either as once, few or many, or as a class for expanded clones.

cdr3_aa	cdr3_nt	v_call	j_call	d_call	clone_size
CASSPDSFYEQYF	TGTGCCAGCAGCCCTGACAGCTTCTACGAGCAGTACTTC	TRBV5-5	TRBJ2-7	.	.
CGKTGSGYGYTF	TGCGGGAAGACAGGTTCGGGCTATGGCTACACCTTC	TRBV20-1	TRBJ1-2	.	.
CASRTRVAETQYF	TGTGCCAGCAGAACTCGGGTGGCGGAGACCCAGTACTTC	TRBV7-2	TRBJ2-5	.	.
CASGGRGNERNTIYF	TGTGCCAGTGGCGGCCGGGGAAACGAAAGAAACACCATATATTTT	TRBV6-5	TRBJ1-3	.	.
CATSRDNIGYPYNEQFF	TGTGCCACCAGCAGAGATAATATCGGGTACCCCTACAATGAGCAGTTCTTC	TRBV15	TRBJ2-1	.	.
CASSLAAGYAGTEVFF	TGTGCCAGCAGCTTAGCCGCCGGCTACGCGGGGACTGAAGTTTTCTTT	TRBV7-2	TRBJ1-1	.	.
CSARAGANEQFF	TGCAGTGCCCGAGCGGGAGCCAATGAGCAGTTCTTC	TRBV20-1	TRBJ2-1	TRBD2	.
CSARDMDRAPFYEQYF	TGCAGCGCTAGAGATATGGACAGGGCCCCCTTCTACGAGCAGTACTTC	TRBV20-1	TRBJ2-7	TRBD1	.
CASSSRRGPRADTQYF	TGTGCCAGCAGCTCGAGAAGGGGGCCCCGTGCAGATACGCAGTATTTT	TRBV11-1	TRBJ2-3	TRBD1	once
CASSYRTVYGYTF	TGTGCCAGCAGTTACCGGACAGTCTATGGCTACACCTTC	TRBV6-2/TRBV6-3	TRBJ1-2	.	.
CATSDLGDNNEQFF	TGTGCCACCAGTGATTTGGGGGACAACAATGAGCAGTTCTTC	TRBV24-1	TRBJ2-1	.	.
CSARDRVRGPQETQYF	TGCAGTGCTAGAGATCGGGTGAGGGGCCCTCAAGAGACCCAGTACTTC	TRBV20-1	TRBJ2-5	.	once
CASSWTSGSGDTQYF	TGTGCCAGCAGCTGGACTAGCGGGAGTGGAGATACGCAGTATTTT	TRBV5-4	TRBJ2-3	TRBD2	.
CASSPSSGTATPYEQYF	TGTGCCAGCAGCCCTAGCTCCGGGACAGCGACTCCCTACGAGCAGTACTTC	TRBV7-2	TRBJ2-7	TRBD1	.
CASSLVRGTGELFF	TGTGCCAGCAGCTTGGTCAGGGGGACCGGGGAGCTGTTTTTT	TRBV5-6	TRBJ2-2	TRBD1	.
CASSPTGSGFTEAFF	TGTGCCAGCAGTCCTACAGGGAGCGGGTTCACTGAAGCTTTCTTT	TRBV27	TRBJ1-1	.	.
CASRDRADADTQYF	TGTGCCAGCCGGGACAGGGCAGATGCGGATACGCAGTATTTT	TRBV6-5	TRBJ2-3	TRBD1	.
CASSRHTISYNEQFF	TGTGCCAGCAGTCGACATACAATCTCCTACAATGAGCAGTTCTTC	TRBV6-2/TRBV6-3	TRBJ2-1	.	.